Listed below are T cell receptor beta chains from one sample, sequenced in a study of T cell responses to AZD1222 COVID-19 vaccine. The data were produced by immunoSEQ multiplex PCR, yet TCRdb's version contains in-frame clones alone and is incomplete. This sample has some 90,000 clones, with around 90% found just once. Sequencing was performed on peripheral blood, taken on day 0 of AZD1222 vaccination. Receptor source: an adult in good health. The CDR3 runs from the conserved cysteine through the conserved F or W. A D gene is named only where the DNA matches it firmly. Part of the rows lack a size; the others show once, few, many or a class for expanded clones.

d_gene | len | j_gene | v_gene | abundance | CDR3aa | CDR3nt
TRBD2 | 17 | TRBJ2-2 | TRBV5-4 | . | CASSPRGLAGVPGELFF | TGTGCCAGCAGCCCGAGGGGACTAGCGGGAGTCCCCGGGGAGCTGTTTTTT
. | 11 | TRBJ1-2 | TRBV2 | . | CASSPDVGYTF | TGTGCCAGCAGTCCGGACGTCGGCTACACCTTC
. | 13 | TRBJ1-2 | TRBV30 | . | CAWRLESDYGYTF | TGTGCCTGGAGACTAGAATCAGACTATGGCTACACCTTC
. | 12 | TRBJ1-1 | TRBV11-1 | few | CASKGENTEAFF | TGTGCCAGCAAGGGAGAGAACACTGAAGCTTTCTTT
. | 17 | TRBJ1-1 | TRBV4-1 | . | CASSQDLYGGNPTEAFF | TGCGCCAGCAGCCAAGATCTGTATGGAGGGAATCCCACTGAAGCTTTCTTT
. | 13 | TRBJ2-5 | TRBV14 | . | CASSPWLQETQYF | TGTGCCAGCAGCCCATGGCTTCAAGAGACCCAGTACTTC
TRBD2 | 15 | TRBJ2-1 | TRBV27 | . | CASSLSSGRANEQFF | TGTGCCAGCAGTTTATCTAGCGGGAGAGCCAATGAGCAGTTCTTC
. | 14 | TRBJ2-7 | TRBV10-3 | . | CAISDPGSPFEQYF | TGTGCCATCAGTGACCCAGGGTCCCCTTTCGAGCAGTACTTC
. | 12 | TRBJ1-1 | TRBV29-1 | . | CSARDTNTEAFF | TGCAGCGCCCGGGACACGAACACTGAAGCTTTCTTT
TRBD2 | 16 | TRBJ2-1 | TRBV13 | . | CASSRDGTSGHNEQFF | TGTGCCAGCAGCCGGGATGGGACTAGCGGACACAATGAGCAGTTCTTC
. | 14 | TRBJ1-1 | TRBV6-5 | . | CASRPDSMNTEAFF | TGTGCCAGCAGACCGGACAGCATGAACACTGAAGCTTTCTTT
TRBD2 | 14 | TRBJ2-5 | TRBV19 | . | CASSRAGDQETQYF | TGTGCCAGTAGTAGGGCGGGGGACCAAGAGACCCAGTACTTC
TRBD2 | 15 | TRBJ2-7 | TRBV6-5 | . | CASSYSAGSPYEQYF | TGTGCCAGCAGTTACTCAGCGGGGTCTCCCTACGAGCAGTACTTC
. | 14 | TRBJ2-3 | TRBV6-4 | . | CASSKSGGTDTQYF | TGTGCCAGCAGTAAGTCGGGGGGCACAGATACGCAGTATTTT
. | 13 | TRBJ2-5 | TRBV19 | once | CASSPQGQETQYF | TGTGCCAGTAGTCCCCAGGGTCAAGAGACCCAGTACTTC
TRBD1 | 15 | TRBJ2-2 | TRBV6-5 | . | CASSPQGANTGELFF | TGTGCCAGCAGCCCCCAGGGGGCGAACACCGGGGAGCTGTTTTTT
TRBD1 | 16 | TRBJ2-1 | TRBV7-6 | . | CASSSLSWTGGNEQFF | TGTGCCAGCAGCTCCCTTTCGTGGACAGGGGGCAATGAGCAGTTCTTC
TRBD1 | 17 | TRBJ2-7 | TRBV7-8 | few | CASHSEFQGVRTYEQYF | TGTGCCAGCCATTCGGAATTCCAGGGGGTTCGAACCTACGAGCAGTACTTC
TRBD1 | 16 | TRBJ1-3 | TRBV3-1/TRBV3-2 | . | CASSQWTGVSGNTIYF | TGTGCCAGCAGCCAATGGACAGGCGTCTCTGGAAACACCATATATTTT
. | 13 | TRBJ2-1 | TRBV25-1 | . | CASSGFRGNEQFF | TGTGCCAGCAGTGGATTTAGGGGCAATGAGCAGTTCTTC
. | 13 | TRBJ2-3 | TRBV7-9 | . | CASSLATGDTQYF | TGTGCCAGCAGCTTAGCGACCGGGGATACGCAGTATTTT
TRBD1 | 14 | TRBJ2-5 | TRBV27 | . | CASSPRTGSGTQYF | TGTGCCAGCAGTCCCAGGACAGGGAGTGGGACCCAGTACTTC
TRBD1 | 13 | TRBJ1-2 | TRBV7-2 | . | CASSYDRGYGYTF | TGTGCCAGCAGCTACGACAGGGGCTATGGCTACACCTTC
TRBD1 | 14 | TRBJ1-3 | TRBV10-3 | . | CAISLTGARDTIYF | TGTGCCATCAGTCTGACAGGGGCGAGGGACACCATATATTTT
. | 12 | TRBJ1-4 | TRBV15 | . | CATSREGEKLFF | TGTGCCACCAGCAGAGAGGGGGAAAAACTGTTTTTT
TRBD1 | 13 | TRBJ1-1 | TRBV3-1/TRBV3-2 | . | CASKGAGNTEAFF | TGTGCCAGCAAGGGGGCAGGGAACACTGAAGCTTTCTTT
. | 16 | TRBJ2-1 | TRBV7-3 | . | CASSLIGGSSYNEQFF | TGTGCCAGCAGCTTAATTGGGGGCAGCTCCTACAATGAGCAGTTCTTC
TRBD2 | 14 | TRBJ2-7 | TRBV7-2 | . | CASNGGRDPYEQYF | TGTGCCAGCAACGGGGGGAGGGATCCCTACGAGCAGTACTTC
. | 18 | TRBJ1-2 | TRBV7-3 | . | CASSPIGRGRGVDYGYTF | TGTGCCAGCAGCCCCATCGGGAGGGGACGGGGGGTAGACTATGGCTACACCTTC